Following are 8 T cell receptor beta chains from one sample sequenced in a study of cytomegalovirus exposure and HLA in healthy donors. Amplification used 60 Vbeta primers and 13 Jbeta primers. TCRdb keeps only in-frame clones here, not all; method: immunoSEQ multiplex PCR. The repertoire has 150,000 or so clones, just over 75% of them found once; the top ten carry roughly 1.6%. Specimen: PBMCs. These TCRs come from a man in his forties in good health and CMV-seronegative.

J is TRBJ2-1 and V is TRBV7-9; 9 bases agree with TRBD2. Germline trimming cut 2 bases from V and 4 bases from J; bases unmatched to any gene: 12. This CDR3 has 18 residues. Germline V gives CDR1 SEHNR, CDR2 FQNEAQ (reference sequence). The CDR3 nucleotides are TGTGCCAGCAGCTTATCTCTCGCGGCTAGCGGGGCATACAATGAGCAGTTCTTC. The encoded protein is CASSLSLAASGAYNEQFF. Full variable domain (missing parts from reference TRBV7-9 and TRBJ2-1): DTGVSQNPRHKITKRGQNVTFRCDPISEHNRLYWYRQTLGQGPEFLTYFQNEAQLEKSRLLSDRFSAERPKGSFSTLEIQRTEQGDSAMYLCASSLSLAASGAYNEQFFGPGTRLTVL.

V usage is TRBV6-1 and J usage is TRBJ1-2, with D possibly matching TRBD1 (6 bases). The V gene's germline CDR1 is MNHNS and CDR2 SASEGT. The CDR3 has 12 residues. Trimming left V 10 bases short and J 3 bases short, with 12 bases between. The CDR3 is CAITRTDYGYTF. The CDR3 nucleotides are TGTGCCATAACAAGGACAGACTATGGCTACACCTTC.

This clone was recorded once. The V gene is TRBV5-1, the J gene TRBJ2-5, with TRBD1 identical over 8 bases. The CDR3 sequence is 14 residues long. J lost 4 bases, V lost 8 bases, and 10 bases had no gene match. Germline CDR1 is SGHRS and CDR2 is YFSETQ. The CDR3 sequence: CASTGQGGRETQYF. CDR3 nucleotides: TGCGCCAGTACTGGACAGGGAGGAAGAGAGACCCAGTACTTC.

This clone occurred once. The chain joins TRBV11-2 to TRBJ2-1, with 10 bases identical to TRBD2. The CDR3 sequence is 15 residues long. CDR1 is SGHAT and CDR2 is FQNNGV in the germline V gene. V shed 1 base and J 9 bases; nucleotides not matched to a gene: 6. This CDR3 is CASSLALAGPTEQFF. Written as DNA, the CDR3 is TGTGCCAGCAGCTTAGCACTAGCGGGGCCTACTGAGCAGTTCTTC. The full variable domain, completed using reference TRBV11-2 and TRBJ2-1, is EAGVAQSPRYKIIEKRQSVAFWCNPISGHATLYWYQQILGQGPKLLIQFQNNGVVDDSQLPKDRFSAERLKGVDSTLKIQPAKLEDSAVYLCASSLALAGPTEQFFGPGTRLTVL.

V is TRBV7-9 and J is TRBJ2-7; TRBD1 matches at 8 bases. Trimming took 1 base from V and 4 from J; bases not matched to a gene: 6. From germline, CDR1 is SEHNR and CDR2 FQNEAQ (reference sequence). CDR3 length equals 15 residues. Here the CDR3 reads CASSLGGQGIYEQYV. The CDR3 bases are TGTGCCAGCAGCTTAGGAGGACAGGGAATTTACGAGCAGTACGTC.

V gene TRBV5-6 combines with J gene TRBJ2-7; D is undetermined. Trimming took off 1 base at V and 0 bases at J, with 5 bases between the two ends. The CDR3 has 13 amino acids. CDR1 is SGHDT, CDR2 YYEEEE, per germline. The CDR3 is CASSLRASYEQYF. The DNA for the CDR3 is TGTGCCAGCAGCTTGCGAGCCTCCTACGAGCAGTACTTC.

The chain employs TRBV28 and TRBJ1-5; D remains ambiguous. With 7 bases removed from V and 5 bases from J, the gap between germline ends came to 15 bases. Germline V gene lookup returns CDR1 MDHEN and CDR2 SYDVKM. The CDR3 spans 14 residues. CDR3 sequence (DNA): TGTGCCAGCAACGGTCCACCAAATGATCAGCCCCAGCATTTT. Its translation: CASNGPPNDQPQHF.

V usage is TRBV7-2 and J usage is TRBJ2-7, with TRBD2 as a possible D gene (5 bases). V shed 5 bases and J shed 7 bases, with 15 bases lying between them. The germline gives CDR1 SGHTA, CDR2 FQGNSA. The CDR3 is 13 amino acids. The CDR3 DNA sequence: TGTGCCAGCAGCCTGATGGGTACGGGGGAGCAGTACTTC. As protein: CASSLMGTGEQYF. The complete variable domain, with remaining parts taken from reference TRBV7-2 and TRBJ2-7, reads GAGVSQSPSNKVTEKGKDVELRCDPISGHTALYWYRQSLGQGLEFLIYFQGNSAPDKSGLPSDRFSAERTGGSVSTLTIQRTQQEDSAVYLCASSLMGTGEQYFGPGTRLTVT.